The rows below give T cell receptor beta chains drawn from one sample of a study of OX40 agonist ivuxolimab in advanced cancers. The repertoire was sequenced with immunoSEQ multiplex PCR; TCRdb's copy has only in-frame clones and lacks some. The sample includes about 59,000 clones, 84% seen only once; the top ten take roughly 2%. The input for sequencing was CD4+ or CD8+ T cells sorted from blood, taken in a trial of the OX40 agonist ivuxolimab. Every receptor here comes from an adult with an advanced solid tumor such as melanoma, head and neck, liver or kidney cancer. Both conserved end residues are part of each CDR3.

j_call: TRBJ1-4; cdr3_length: 15; v_call: TRBV5-4; cdr3_aa: CASSLGRFSNEKLFF
j_call: TRBJ1-2; cdr3_length: 12; v_call: TRBV10-3; cdr3_aa: CAMGQVLGGYTF
j_call: TRBJ1-1; cdr3_length: 12; v_call: TRBV5-1; cdr3_aa: CASSFNVGEAFF
j_call: TRBJ2-2; cdr3_length: 16; v_call: TRBV10-3; cdr3_aa: CAISESGTMGTGELFF
j_call: TRBJ2-5; cdr3_length: 12; v_call: TRBV29-1; cdr3_aa: CSAGQGMETQYF
j_call: TRBJ1-1; cdr3_length: 14; v_call: TRBV4-1; cdr3_aa: CASRGGTMNTEAFF
j_call: TRBJ2-7; cdr3_length: 14; v_call: TRBV7-1; cdr3_aa: CASSQGQRAYEQYF
j_call: TRBJ1-1; cdr3_length: 14; v_call: TRBV11-1; cdr3_aa: CASSFSRGRTEAFF
j_call: TRBJ1-2; cdr3_length: 15; v_call: TRBV21-1; cdr3_aa: CANSDPRGSSYGYTF
j_call: TRBJ2-2; cdr3_length: 17; v_call: TRBV5-1; cdr3_aa: CASSLGLAGGNTGELFF
j_call: TRBJ1-6; cdr3_length: 16; v_call: TRBV2; cdr3_aa: CASSVAGQRNNSPLHF
j_call: TRBJ2-2; cdr3_length: 17; v_call: TRBV9; cdr3_aa: CASSVATPREGIGELFF
j_call: TRBJ2-5; cdr3_length: 11; v_call: TRBV7-6; cdr3_aa: CASSSGGAWYF
j_call: TRBJ2-2; cdr3_length: 14; v_call: TRBV2; cdr3_aa: CASSPGRNTGELFF
j_call: TRBJ2-6; cdr3_length: 16; v_call: TRBV2; cdr3_aa: CASSWSGRSGANVLTF
j_call: TRBJ1-1; cdr3_length: 14; v_call: TRBV14; cdr3_aa: CASSQPGTGSLAFF
j_call: TRBJ2-1; cdr3_length: 15; v_call: TRBV7-3; cdr3_aa: CASSPTTTLNNEQFF
j_call: TRBJ2-7; cdr3_length: 14; v_call: TRBV5-4; cdr3_aa: CASSHGGSGGEQYF
j_call: TRBJ2-1; cdr3_length: 13; v_call: TRBV18; cdr3_aa: CASSPQRDGEQFF
j_call: TRBJ2-2; cdr3_length: 14; v_call: TRBV28; cdr3_aa: CASSLVDLTGELFF
j_call: TRBJ1-5; cdr3_length: 14; v_call: TRBV28; cdr3_aa: CASRHRGSNQPQHF
j_call: TRBJ1-1; cdr3_length: 15; v_call: TRBV5-1; cdr3_aa: CASRGHAGEHTEAFF
j_call: TRBJ1-6; cdr3_length: 14; v_call: TRBV19; cdr3_aa: CASSPGQGNSPLHF
j_call: TRBJ2-1; cdr3_length: 15; v_call: TRBV7-3; cdr3_aa: CASSVMPGSYNEQFF
j_call: TRBJ1-2; cdr3_length: 14; v_call: TRBV6-6; cdr3_aa: CASSFRTASDGYTF